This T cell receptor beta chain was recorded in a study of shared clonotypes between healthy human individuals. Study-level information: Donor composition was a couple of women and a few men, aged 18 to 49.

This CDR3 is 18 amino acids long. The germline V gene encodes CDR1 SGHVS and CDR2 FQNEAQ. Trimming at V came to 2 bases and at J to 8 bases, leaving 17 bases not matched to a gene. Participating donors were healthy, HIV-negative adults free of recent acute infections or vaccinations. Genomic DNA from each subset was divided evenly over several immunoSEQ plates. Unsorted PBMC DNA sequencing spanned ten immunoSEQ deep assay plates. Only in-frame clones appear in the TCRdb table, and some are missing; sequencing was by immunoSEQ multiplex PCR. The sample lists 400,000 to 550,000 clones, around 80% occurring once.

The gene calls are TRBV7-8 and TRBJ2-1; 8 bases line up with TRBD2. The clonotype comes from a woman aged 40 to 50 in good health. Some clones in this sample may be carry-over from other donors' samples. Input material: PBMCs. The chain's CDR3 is CASSLRLGSGNRWDEQFF. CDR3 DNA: TGTGCCAGCAGCTTACGTTTGGGTAGCGGGAACAGGTGGGATGAGCAGTTCTTC.